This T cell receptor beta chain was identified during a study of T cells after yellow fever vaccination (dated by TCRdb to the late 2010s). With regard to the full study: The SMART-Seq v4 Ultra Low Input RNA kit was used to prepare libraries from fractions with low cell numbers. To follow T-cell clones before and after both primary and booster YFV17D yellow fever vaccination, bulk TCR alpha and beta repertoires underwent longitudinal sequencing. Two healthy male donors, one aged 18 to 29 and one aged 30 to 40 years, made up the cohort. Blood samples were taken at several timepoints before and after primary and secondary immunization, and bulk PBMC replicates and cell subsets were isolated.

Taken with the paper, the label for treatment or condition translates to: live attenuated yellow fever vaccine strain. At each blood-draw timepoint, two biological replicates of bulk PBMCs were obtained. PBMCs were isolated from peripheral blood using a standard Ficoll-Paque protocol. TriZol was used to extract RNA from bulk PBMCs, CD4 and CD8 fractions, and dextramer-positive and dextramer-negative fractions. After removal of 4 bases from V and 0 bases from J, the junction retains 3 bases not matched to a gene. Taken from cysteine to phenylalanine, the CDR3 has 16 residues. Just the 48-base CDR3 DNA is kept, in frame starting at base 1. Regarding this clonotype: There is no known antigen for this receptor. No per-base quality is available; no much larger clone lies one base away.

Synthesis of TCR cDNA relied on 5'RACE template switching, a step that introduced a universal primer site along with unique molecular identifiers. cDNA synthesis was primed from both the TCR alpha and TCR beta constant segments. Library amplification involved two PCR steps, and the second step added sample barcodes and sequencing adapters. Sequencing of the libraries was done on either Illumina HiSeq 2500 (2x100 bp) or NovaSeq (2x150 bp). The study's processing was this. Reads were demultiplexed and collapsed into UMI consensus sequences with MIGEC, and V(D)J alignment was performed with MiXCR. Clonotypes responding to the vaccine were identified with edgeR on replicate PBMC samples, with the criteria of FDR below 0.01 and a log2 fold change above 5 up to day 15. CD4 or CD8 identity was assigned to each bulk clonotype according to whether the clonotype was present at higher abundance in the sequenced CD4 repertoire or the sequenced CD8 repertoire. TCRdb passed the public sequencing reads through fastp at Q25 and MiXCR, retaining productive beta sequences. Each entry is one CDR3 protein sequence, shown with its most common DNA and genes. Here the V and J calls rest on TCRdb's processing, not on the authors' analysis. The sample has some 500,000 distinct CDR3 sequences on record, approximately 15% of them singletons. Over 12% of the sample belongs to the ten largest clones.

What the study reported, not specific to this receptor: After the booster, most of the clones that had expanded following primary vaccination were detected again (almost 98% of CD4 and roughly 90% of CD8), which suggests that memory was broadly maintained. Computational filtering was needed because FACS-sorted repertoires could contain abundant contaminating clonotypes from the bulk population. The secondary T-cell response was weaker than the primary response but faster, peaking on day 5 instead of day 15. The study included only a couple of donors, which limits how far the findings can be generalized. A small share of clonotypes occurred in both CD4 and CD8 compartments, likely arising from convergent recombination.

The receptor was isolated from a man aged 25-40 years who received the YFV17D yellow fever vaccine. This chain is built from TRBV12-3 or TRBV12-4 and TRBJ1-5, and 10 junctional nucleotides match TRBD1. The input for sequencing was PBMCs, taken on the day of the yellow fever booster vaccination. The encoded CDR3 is CASSSGQGVSNQPQHF. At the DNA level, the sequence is TGTGCCAGCAGTTCAGGACAGGGGGTTAGCAATCAGCCCCAGCATTTT.